These T cell receptor beta chains were read from a single sample in a study of T cell responses to AZD1222 COVID-19 vaccine. Produced via immunoSEQ multiplex PCR; TCRdb's table is partial and in-frame only. The sample includes about 150,000 clones, 85% to 95% seen only once; the top ten take about 1.5%. The sample in question was peripheral blood, obtained on day 0 of AZD1222 vaccination. The receptors stem from an adult in good health. Each CDR3 is given with its conserved first and last residue. The order of the fields is CDR3 DNA, CDR3 protein, V gene, clone size, D gene, J gene. D genes are given only for firm matches. Clone size is stated in some rows and not others, as once, few, many or a class when expanded.

CDR3 DNA: TGTGCCAGCAGTTTCGGGGGAGTTGAGCAGTTCTTC; CDR3 protein: CASSFGGVEQFF; V gene: TRBV28; clone size: .; D gene: .; J gene: TRBJ2-1
CDR3 DNA: TGTGCCACCAGGGACAGGGGCTCCTACGAGCAGTACTTC; CDR3 protein: CATRDRGSYEQYF; V gene: TRBV15; clone size: .; D gene: TRBD1; J gene: TRBJ2-7
CDR3 DNA: TGTGCCAGCAGTGAATGGCGGGGGGGAGCAGATACGCAGTATTTT; CDR3 protein: CASSEWRGGADTQYF; V gene: TRBV2; clone size: once; D gene: TRBD2; J gene: TRBJ2-3
CDR3 DNA: TGCAGCGTTCAGGGGATGAACACTGAAGCTTTCTTT; CDR3 protein: CSVQGMNTEAFF; V gene: TRBV29-1; clone size: .; D gene: .; J gene: TRBJ1-1
CDR3 DNA: TGTGCCAGCAGTGATGAACCAGGATTGAGCGGCTACACCTTC; CDR3 protein: CASSDEPGLSGYTF; V gene: TRBV2; clone size: .; D gene: .; J gene: TRBJ1-2
CDR3 DNA: TGCAGCGAAATGATAGACCTCCCCAATCAGCCCCAGCATTTT; CDR3 protein: CSEMIDLPNQPQHF; V gene: TRBV29-1; clone size: .; D gene: .; J gene: TRBJ1-5
CDR3 DNA: TGTGCCTGGAGTGTACGAGGTCTGAGGAACACTGAAGCTTTCTTT; CDR3 protein: CAWSVRGLRNTEAFF; V gene: TRBV30; clone size: .; D gene: .; J gene: TRBJ1-1
CDR3 DNA: TGTGCCAGCAGTGAATCAGGGACAGGCATTTATGGCTACACCTTC; CDR3 protein: CASSESGTGIYGYTF; V gene: TRBV6-1; clone size: once; D gene: TRBD1; J gene: TRBJ1-2
CDR3 DNA: TGTGCCAGCAGCGTAGGGCAAATCAATCAGCCCCAGCATTTT; CDR3 protein: CASSVGQINQPQHF; V gene: TRBV9; clone size: .; D gene: .; J gene: TRBJ1-5
CDR3 DNA: TGCGCCAGCAGCCAGGGAGAGCGACAGCCCCAGCATTTT; CDR3 protein: CASSQGERQPQHF; V gene: TRBV4-1; clone size: .; D gene: .; J gene: TRBJ1-5
CDR3 DNA: TGTGCCAGCAGTTTACGCCGACTAGCGTTGGGCACCGGGGAGCTGTTTTTT; CDR3 protein: CASSLRRLALGTGELFF; V gene: TRBV28; clone size: .; D gene: TRBD2; J gene: TRBJ2-2
CDR3 DNA: TGCAGCGCCCGGGACCCCCGAAAAGAGACCCAGTACTTC; CDR3 protein: CSARDPRKETQYF; V gene: TRBV29-1; clone size: .; D gene: .; J gene: TRBJ2-5
CDR3 DNA: TGCGCCAGCAGCTTGGCCGTACTGGGGGGCCACAATGAGCAGTTCTTC; CDR3 protein: CASSLAVLGGHNEQFF; V gene: TRBV5-1; clone size: .; D gene: .; J gene: TRBJ2-1
CDR3 DNA: TGTGCCTGGAGTGTACAGGGGTCACGGGATGGCTACACCTTC; CDR3 protein: CAWSVQGSRDGYTF; V gene: TRBV30; clone size: .; D gene: TRBD1; J gene: TRBJ1-2
CDR3 DNA: TGTGCCAGCAGCTTTCGGGTCGAATCCTACGAGCAGTACTTC; CDR3 protein: CASSFRVESYEQYF; V gene: TRBV5-5; clone size: .; D gene: .; J gene: TRBJ2-7
CDR3 DNA: TGTGCCAGTAGTATTATCGGTCAGCCCCAGCATTTT; CDR3 protein: CASSIIGQPQHF; V gene: TRBV19; clone size: .; D gene: .; J gene: TRBJ1-5
CDR3 DNA: TGCGCCAGCAGCTTGAACGGGATTAACACTGAAGCTTTCTTT; CDR3 protein: CASSLNGINTEAFF; V gene: TRBV5-1; clone size: .; D gene: .; J gene: TRBJ1-1
CDR3 DNA: TGTGCCAGCAGCACGACAGGGAGGGGGAGCTCTGGGGCCAACGTCCTGACTTTC; CDR3 protein: CASSTTGRGSSGANVLTF; V gene: TRBV7-9; clone size: once; D gene: .; J gene: TRBJ2-6
CDR3 DNA: TGTGCCAGCAGCTTAACCGGGACACCCAACTATGGCTACACCTTC; CDR3 protein: CASSLTGTPNYGYTF; V gene: TRBV7-8; clone size: .; D gene: .; J gene: TRBJ1-2
CDR3 DNA: TGTGCCAGCAGTCCGGACAATAGCAATCAGCCCCAGCATTTT; CDR3 protein: CASSPDNSNQPQHF; V gene: TRBV6-5; clone size: .; D gene: .; J gene: TRBJ1-5
CDR3 DNA: TGTGCCAGCAGCCTCAGCGGGAGGGCTCAACGCGAGCAGTACTTC; CDR3 protein: CASSLSGRAQREQYF; V gene: TRBV7-6; clone size: .; D gene: TRBD2; J gene: TRBJ2-7
CDR3 DNA: TGTGCCAGCAGCAAAGGGCCAACCGGCACAGATACGCAGTATTTT; CDR3 protein: CASSKGPTGTDTQYF; V gene: TRBV11-2; clone size: .; D gene: .; J gene: TRBJ2-3
CDR3 DNA: TGTGCCAGCAGCTTAAATGAGGGGAGGCTTACTGAAGCTTTCTTT; CDR3 protein: CASSLNEGRLTEAFF; V gene: TRBV7-2; clone size: .; D gene: .; J gene: TRBJ1-1
CDR3 DNA: TGTGCCAGCAGCTTAGGGGGACTAGCGGGAGCCGGCTACAATGAGCAGTTCTTC; CDR3 protein: CASSLGGLAGAGYNEQFF; V gene: TRBV7-6; clone size: .; D gene: TRBD2; J gene: TRBJ2-1
CDR3 DNA: TGTGCCAGCCGCCTTGACAGGTCAGGCTACACCTTC; CDR3 protein: CASRLDRSGYTF; V gene: TRBV6-2/TRBV6-3; clone size: .; D gene: .; J gene: TRBJ1-2
CDR3 DNA: TGTGCCAGCAGCTTCCCTGTAAGGGGGGAGGACACTGAAGCTTTCTTT; CDR3 protein: CASSFPVRGEDTEAFF; V gene: TRBV11-2; clone size: .; D gene: .; J gene: TRBJ1-1
CDR3 DNA: TGTGCCAGCAGTTTGGATGGACTAGCGGGCTACAATGAGCAGTTCTTC; CDR3 protein: CASSLDGLAGYNEQFF; V gene: TRBV27; clone size: .; D gene: TRBD2; J gene: TRBJ2-1
CDR3 DNA: TGTGCCAGCAGCGCAAATAAGAAGATCCGAGGGGAGCAGTACTTC; CDR3 protein: CASSANKKIRGEQYF; V gene: TRBV6-6; clone size: once; D gene: .; J gene: TRBJ2-7
CDR3 DNA: TGTGCCAGTAGTCCCCCCCCGGGAGGGGAAGCTTTCTTT; CDR3 protein: CASSPPPGGEAFF; V gene: TRBV19; clone size: .; D gene: .; J gene: TRBJ1-1
CDR3 DNA: TGTGCCAGCAGCTCGGGACAGGGAAATTCACCCCTCCACTTT; CDR3 protein: CASSSGQGNSPLHF; V gene: TRBV7-2; clone size: .; D gene: TRBD1; J gene: TRBJ1-6
CDR3 DNA: TGTGCCAGCAGTTTACTACTGGGACTAGCGGGAGTGCGAGGGACCGGGGAGCTGTTTTTT; CDR3 protein: CASSLLLGLAGVRGTGELFF; V gene: TRBV28; clone size: .; D gene: TRBD2; J gene: TRBJ2-2
CDR3 DNA: TGTGCCAGCAGTTTTGGGGCAGGGGCGGCCGGGGAGCTGTTTTTT; CDR3 protein: CASSFGAGAAGELFF; V gene: TRBV28; clone size: .; D gene: .; J gene: TRBJ2-2
CDR3 DNA: TGCGCCAGCAGTGTAGGACAGGGATCGCCAGATACGCAGTATTTT; CDR3 protein: CASSVGQGSPDTQYF; V gene: TRBV10-2; clone size: .; D gene: TRBD1; J gene: TRBJ2-3
CDR3 DNA: TGTGCCAGCTCACCGACAGACTCGGTCGGTGAGCAGTTCTTC; CDR3 protein: CASSPTDSVGEQFF; V gene: TRBV18; clone size: .; D gene: .; J gene: TRBJ2-1
CDR3 DNA: TGTGCCAGCAGTGAATCCGGCAGGGGGACTGAAGCTTTCTTT; CDR3 protein: CASSESGRGTEAFF; V gene: TRBV25-1; clone size: .; D gene: TRBD1; J gene: TRBJ1-1
CDR3 DNA: TGTGCCAGCAGCTTCGCAGGACTAGCGTCCCGCGCCCACGAGCAGTACTTC; CDR3 protein: CASSFAGLASRAHEQYF; V gene: TRBV5-8; clone size: few; D gene: TRBD2; J gene: TRBJ2-7
CDR3 DNA: TGCGCCAGCCTACAGTACCCCTCCGACAATGAGCAGTTCTTC; CDR3 protein: CASLQYPSDNEQFF; V gene: TRBV5-1; clone size: .; D gene: .; J gene: TRBJ2-1
CDR3 DNA: TGTGCCAGCAGTTTATCCCGGGGGTCGGATACGCAGTATTTT; CDR3 protein: CASSLSRGSDTQYF; V gene: TRBV28; clone size: .; D gene: .; J gene: TRBJ2-3
CDR3 DNA: TGTGCCAGCAGCCTCAACAGGGAAGCTAACTATGGCTACACCTTC; CDR3 protein: CASSLNREANYGYTF; V gene: TRBV7-2; clone size: .; D gene: .; J gene: TRBJ1-2
CDR3 DNA: TGTGCCAGCAGGAGACAGGCGGGTAGTGAAGCTTTCTTT; CDR3 protein: CASRRQAGSEAFF; V gene: TRBV6-5; clone size: .; D gene: .; J gene: TRBJ1-1
CDR3 DNA: TGTGCCAGCAGCCCATCCTCTAGCGGGGGGGCCTACGAGCAGTACTTC; CDR3 protein: CASSPSSSGGAYEQYF; V gene: TRBV11-3; clone size: .; D gene: TRBD2; J gene: TRBJ2-7
CDR3 DNA: TGTGCCAGCAGCCCACCGAGGACAGCAAGGGTTTCACCCCTCCACTTT; CDR3 protein: CASSPPRTARVSPLHF; V gene: TRBV28; clone size: .; D gene: .; J gene: TRBJ1-6
CDR3 DNA: TGTGCCAGCAGGCTACTAGCGGCGCGCACAGATACGCAGTATTTT; CDR3 protein: CASRLLAARTDTQYF; V gene: TRBV6-6; clone size: .; D gene: TRBD2; J gene: TRBJ2-3
CDR3 DNA: TGTGCCAGCAGTGAAGCGGGGCCTACGCAGTATTTT; CDR3 protein: CASSEAGPTQYF; V gene: TRBV2; clone size: .; D gene: .; J gene: TRBJ2-3
CDR3 DNA: TGTGCCAGTAGTATTAGAAGAGGGGGACAGCCCCAGCATTTT; CDR3 protein: CASSIRRGGQPQHF; V gene: TRBV19; clone size: .; D gene: .; J gene: TRBJ1-5
CDR3 DNA: TGTGCCACCAGCAGGGTCGTCGAAGATACGCAGTATTTT; CDR3 protein: CATSRVVEDTQYF; V gene: TRBV15; clone size: few; D gene: .; J gene: TRBJ2-3
CDR3 DNA: TGTGCCAGCAGTTGGACAGGGGGAGCCTACGAGCAGTACTTC; CDR3 protein: CASSWTGGAYEQYF; V gene: TRBV6-2/TRBV6-3; clone size: .; D gene: TRBD1; J gene: TRBJ2-7
CDR3 DNA: TGTGCTAGCAGCTTTAGCGGGGGGTTCACAGATACGCAGTATTTT; CDR3 protein: CASSFSGGFTDTQYF; V gene: TRBV7-7; clone size: .; D gene: TRBD2; J gene: TRBJ2-3
CDR3 DNA: TGTGCCAGCTCGCTTGGGGGGGAGGGCTATGGCTACACCTTC; CDR3 protein: CASSLGGEGYGYTF; V gene: TRBV21-1; clone size: .; D gene: .; J gene: TRBJ1-2
CDR3 DNA: TGTGCCAGCAGTTTAGGGACTAGCGGGGCCTACAATGAGCAGTTCTTC; CDR3 protein: CASSLGTSGAYNEQFF; V gene: TRBV28; clone size: .; D gene: TRBD2; J gene: TRBJ2-1
CDR3 DNA: TGTGCCAGTAGTATATCCCGTCGAAGAGCTTTCTTT; CDR3 protein: CASSISRRRAFF; V gene: TRBV19; clone size: .; D gene: .; J gene: TRBJ1-1
CDR3 DNA: TGTGCCAGCAGCCCAACCGTGACAGGGGGATACAATGAGCAGTTCTTC; CDR3 protein: CASSPTVTGGYNEQFF; V gene: TRBV7-3; clone size: .; D gene: TRBD1; J gene: TRBJ2-1
CDR3 DNA: TGTGCCAGCTCAATGACGGGGGGGTACACTGAAGCTTTCTTT; CDR3 protein: CASSMTGGYTEAFF; V gene: TRBV18; clone size: .; D gene: .; J gene: TRBJ1-1
CDR3 DNA: TGTGCCAGCAGCCAAGATGGGCCCAGGGGGCCTGGGGCCAACGTCCTGACTTTC; CDR3 protein: CASSQDGPRGPGANVLTF; V gene: TRBV14; clone size: .; D gene: TRBD1; J gene: TRBJ2-6